These 15 T cell receptor beta chains share one sample of origin, sequenced in a study of monozygotic twins with inflammatory bowel disease (dated by TCRdb to the late 2010s). Library creation used 5' RACE. Instrument on record: Illumina HiSeq 2500. TCRdb reprocessed the raw reads; every CDR3 protein sequence is a single record, and DNA is not supplied. The sample's records list approximately 100,000 distinct CDR3 sequences. Together, the top ten hold around 12% of the sample. The specimen sequenced was blood. Receptor source: a human donor with ulcerative colitis or Crohn's disease, or a healthy co-twin of an affected twin (not recorded which).

The chain combines TRBV20-1 with TRBJ2-1; TCRdb gives TRBD2 as the D gene, but with no DNA this cannot be confirmed. In germline, CDR1 is DFQATT, CDR2 SNEGSKA (reference sequence). This CDR3 spans 14 amino acids. CDR3 loop: CSAVAGYSYNEQFF.

The chain recombines TRBV10-3 with TRBJ2-2; no DNA is available, so the TRBD1 call from TCRdb remains unchecked. Germline assignment: CDR1 ENHRY and CDR2 SYGVKD. The CDR3 consists of 16 residues. The CDR3 reads CAISPGQGVNTGELFF.

The chain couples TRBV28 to TRBJ2-7. Per germline, CDR1 MDHEN and CDR2 SYDVKM. This CDR3 is built from 12 residues. CDR3 protein: CASSQGLHEQYF.

The rearrangement joins TRBV5-6 to TRBJ2-7; TCRdb's assignment of TRBD1 cannot be checked, as there is no DNA. CDR3 size: 15 residues. The germline gives CDR1 SGHDT, CDR2 YYEEEE. CDR3 region: CASSLGDREEYEQYF.

The rearrangement joins TRBV6-5 to TRBJ2-5; TCRdb's D call of TRBD1 is untestable without DNA. The CDR3 totals 16 residues. CDR1 and CDR2 (germline): MNHEY, SVGAGI. The CDR3 loop is CASSYSDRAGGETQYF.

The rearrangement uses TRBV11-3 and TRBJ1-2. This CDR3 contains 14 residues. Germline values: CDR1 SGHNT, CDR2 YENEEA. This CDR3 is CASSQPDGYYGYTF.

This chain joins TRBV7-3 and TRBJ2-5. Germline lookup yields CDR1 SGHTA and CDR2 FQGTGA. The CDR3 sequence is 13 residues long. CDR3 in amino acids: CASSISGKETQYF.

CDR3 sequence reads: CSGGRAANTGELFF. This chain links TRBV29-1 with TRBJ2-2; the D call from TCRdb, TRBD2, cannot be confirmed without DNA. Germline values: CDR1 SQVTM, CDR2 ANQGSEA. The CDR3 is made up of 14 amino acids.

This chain joins TRBV7-2 and TRBJ2-1; TCRdb's D call, TRBD1, is unchecked because there is no DNA. This CDR3 has 17 residues. From germline, CDR1 is SGHTA and CDR2 FQGNSA. This CDR3 reads CASSLAVARDPYNEQFF.

The chain has TRBV7-2 and TRBJ2-7. The CDR3 sequence is 13 residues long. Germline loops: CDR1 SGHTA, CDR2 FQGNSA. The CDR3 sequence is CASSLARDYEQYF.

The V call is TRBV4-2, the J call TRBJ2-3; TCRdb reports TRBD2, a call that lacks DNA to check it against. The germline gives CDR1 LGHNA, CDR2 YNFKEQ. The length of the CDR3 is 16 residues. The CDR3 here is CASSRGSGGSTDTQYF.

The genes are TRBV7-7 and TRBJ1-6; TCRdb's D call of TRBD1 is untestable without DNA. The CDR3 has 19 residues. Germline V gives CDR1 SSHAT, CDR2 FNYEAQ (reference sequence). The CDR3 spells CASSPGQGIKGSYNSPLHF.

The gene calls are TRBV20-1 and TRBJ1-1. Germline-derived CDR1 and CDR2 are DFQATT and SNEGSKA (reference sequence). The CDR3 is made up of 12 amino acids. CDR3 in amino acids: CSAIFVNTEAFF.

This chain links TRBV7-6 with TRBJ1-4; TCRdb reports TRBD1, a call that lacks DNA to check it against. Germline CDR1 and CDR2: SGHVS and FNYEAQ. This CDR3 contains 12 residues. The CDR3 loop is CASSPQGEKLFF.

The J gene is TRBJ2-7, the V gene TRBV12-3 or TRBV12-4; the TCRdb call, TRBD1, lacks DNA for checking. The length of the CDR3 is 14 residues. CDR3: CASTTDSTAYEQYF.